A selection of T cell receptor beta chains follows, all from one sample in a study of long-term antiretroviral therapy in people with HIV. Libraries were prepared by immunoSEQ multiplex PCR; TCRdb keeps only in-frame clonotypes and omits some of them. The sample comprises 23,000 or so clones, about four fifths of which are singletons, and around 6% rests with the top ten. Sequenced here: unsorted PBMCs, sampled 0.2 years after starting antiretroviral therapy. These receptors originate from a woman aged 30 to 39 with HIV. The CDR3 runs from the conserved cysteine through the conserved F or W. A D gene is named only where the DNA matches it firmly. Expanded clones are given a class, and other clones once, few, many or no size at all.

>TRBJ1-2|.|TRBV19|.
TGTGCCACCGCCGGGGCGGGGGTTTATGGCTACACCTTC
CATAGAGVYGYTF
>TRBJ2-1|TRBD2|TRBV6-1|.
TGTGCCAGCAGAGACGGGGGGGGCTCCTACAATGAGCAGTTCTTC
CASRDGGGSYNEQFF
>TRBJ1-5|.|TRBV6-5|.
TGTGCCAGCAGCCCCGGTGCGTTACAGCCCCAGCATTTT
CASSPGALQPQHF
>TRBJ2-3|.|TRBV6-1|.
TGTGCCAGCAGTGAAGCGTTTAGTGGGACGCAGTATTTT
CASSEAFSGTQYF
>TRBJ1-2|TRBD1|TRBV7-9|.
TGTGCCAGCAGCCAGACAGGGGTTGTTAACTATGGCTACACCTTC
CASSQTGVVNYGYTF
>TRBJ2-1|TRBD1|TRBV6-1|.
TGTGCCAGCAGTGATATACGCTTGGGACAGGGGCCTGGAGATGAGCAGTTCTTC
CASSDIRLGQGPGDEQFF
>TRBJ1-1|.|TRBV7-2|.
TGTGCCAGCAGCTTAGCCGTACGAGCTGAGGCTTTCTTT
CASSLAVRAEAFF
>TRBJ1-3|TRBD1|TRBV5-1|.
TGCGCCAGCAGCCCGACAGGGTTAACTGGAAACACCATATATTTT
CASSPTGLTGNTIYF
>TRBJ2-5|TRBD2|TRBV7-9|.
TGTGCCAGCAGCAGGACTAGCGGAATCCAAGAGACCCAGTACTTC
CASSRTSGIQETQYF
>TRBJ1-4|.|TRBV29-1|.
TGCAGCGTGGAGGGGGAAAGTAGTGAAAAACTGTTTTTT
CSVEGESSEKLFF
>TRBJ1-6|.|TRBV5-1|.
TGCGCCAGCCATGTCGACGGACAGCTTAATTCACCCCTCCACTTT
CASHVDGQLNSPLHF
>TRBJ2-7|.|TRBV2|.
TGTGCCAGCAGGACGGACTCCTACGAGCAGTACTTC
CASRTDSYEQYF
>TRBJ1-2|.|TRBV18|.
TGTGCCAGCTCACCATACGGGGGAGTTAACTATGGCTACACCTTC
CASSPYGGVNYGYTF
>TRBJ2-5|.|TRBV30|.
TGTGCCTGGAGTCTCTTTATCGGGGTGGCGGAGACCCAGTACTTC
CAWSLFIGVAETQYF
>TRBJ1-4|TRBD1|TRBV27|.
TGTGCCAGCAGTCTTCTAAGGACAGGCTCCAATGAAAAACTGTTTTTT
CASSLLRTGSNEKLFF
>TRBJ1-1|TRBD1|TRBV19|few
TGTGCCAGTAGTATAGCGAGACAGGGAGCTTTCTTT
CASSIARQGAFF
>TRBJ2-5|.|TRBV5-1|.
TGCGCCAGCAGCATGACGGACTCGCCGGCGGAGACCCAGTACTTC
CASSMTDSPAETQYF
>TRBJ2-7|.|TRBV11-1|.
TGTGCCAGCAGCGCCCTCACTAGGGCGGGACATAGCTCCTACGAGCAGTACTTC
CASSALTRAGHSSYEQYF
>TRBJ1-2|.|TRBV27|.
TGTGCCAGCAGGCAGGGCCATGGGGACTATGGCTACACCTTC
CASRQGHGDYGYTF
>TRBJ1-6|.|TRBV4-2|.
TGTGCCAGCAGCCTCACCCTCTGGGACGGGAATTCACCCCTCCACTTT
CASSLTLWDGNSPLHF
>TRBJ1-2|.|TRBV5-1|.
TGCGCCAGCAGCCAAGTGGGGACAACCTATGGCTACACCTTC
CASSQVGTTYGYTF
>TRBJ2-1|.|TRBV23-1|.
TGCGCCAGCAGTCAGCGCTCCTACAATGAGCAGTTCTTC
CASSQRSYNEQFF
>TRBJ2-7|TRBD1|TRBV9|.
TGTGCCAGCAGCGACCTTCCGGGACAGTCTTCCTACGAGCAGTACTTC
CASSDLPGQSSYEQYF
>TRBJ1-1|TRBD1|TRBV5-5|.
TGTGCCAGCAGCCCCTGGACAGGGATGAACACTGAAGCTTTCTTT
CASSPWTGMNTEAFF
>TRBJ1-1|.|TRBV5-1|.
TGCGCCAGCAGCGGGAACACTGAAGCTTTCTTT
CASSGNTEAFF
>TRBJ2-1|.|TRBV27|.
TGTGCCAGCAGTCCTCCTCCAGGGCCCGCTAACAATGAGCAGTTCTTC
CASSPPPGPANNEQFF
>TRBJ2-5|TRBD1|TRBV9|.
TGTGCCAGCAGCGTAATGGGGACAGTACAAGAGACCCAGTACTTC
CASSVMGTVQETQYF
>TRBJ1-5|.|TRBV29-1|medium-sized
TGCAGCGTTACGGACAGACCTCAGCAGCCCCAGCATTTT
CSVTDRPQQPQHF
>TRBJ1-5|.|TRBV6-1|.
TGTGCCAGCAGGGGGGGGGATTTGGGCAATCAGCCCCAGCATTTT
CASRGGDLGNQPQHF
>TRBJ2-1|TRBD1|TRBV6-5|.
TGTGCCTGCCGGGTTGGACAGGTTTACAATGAGCAGTTCTTC
CACRVGQVYNEQFF
>TRBJ1-1|.|TRBV11-2|.
TGTGCCAGCAGCTTAGGGGGGCCGCGGGGGAACACTGAAGCTTTCTTT
CASSLGGPRGNTEAFF
>TRBJ2-3|TRBD1|TRBV11-2|.
TGTGCCAGCAGCTTAGAGGGGACAGGGCTCCCTGGCACAGATACGCAGTATTTT
CASSLEGTGLPGTDTQYF
>TRBJ2-3|.|TRBV9|.
TGTGCCAGCAGCCCCAGGGGGGGTTTCACAGATACGCAGTATTTT
CASSPRGGFTDTQYF
>TRBJ1-6|.|TRBV25-1|once
TGTGCCAGCAGTGGGAGCCTAAATTCACCCCTCCACTTT
CASSGSLNSPLHF
>TRBJ1-1|.|TRBV15|.
TGTGCCACCAGCAGAGTCGTAGTCACTGAAGCTTTCTTT
CATSRVVVTEAFF
>TRBJ2-5|.|TRBV29-1|.
TGCAGCGCCCCGGTCGGGGTCGCCGAGACCCAGTACTTC
CSAPVGVAETQYF
>TRBJ1-6|.|TRBV7-2|.
TGTGCCAGCAGCTTAGGGGATTCGCAGAATTCACCCCTCCACTTT
CASSLGDSQNSPLHF
>TRBJ1-5|.|TRBV6-1|.
TGTGCCGGCTCGTCGTGGGCAGGACAGCCCCAGCATTTT
CAGSSWAGQPQHF
>TRBJ1-1|TRBD1|TRBV19|.
TGTGCCAGTAGACTGTCCCTAGGGGGGACAGAAGGGACTGAAGCTTTCTTT
CASRLSLGGTEGTEAFF
>TRBJ2-2|.|TRBV7-6|.
TGTGCCAGCAGCTTAATAGCGGCGGCGAACACCGGGGAGCTGTTTTTT
CASSLIAAANTGELFF
>TRBJ1-1|.|TRBV9|.
TGTGCCAGCAGCCCTCATGATGGGCGGACTGAAGCTTTCTTT
CASSPHDGRTEAFF
>TRBJ1-2|.|TRBV15|.
TGTGCCACCGGCGTAGGGAAGAACTATGGCTACACCTTC
CATGVGKNYGYTF
>TRBJ2-3|TRBD2|TRBV4-1|.
TGCGCCAGCAGCCGGGAGACTAGCGTGAGCACAGATACGCAGTATTTT
CASSRETSVSTDTQYF
>TRBJ1-2|.|TRBV30|.
TGTGCCTGCTCTTGGGACCAGGAGGTCAGAAGTGGCTACACCTTC
CACSWDQEVRSGYTF
>TRBJ2-1|.|TRBV4-1|.
TGCGCCAGCAGCCAAGAAGGGAACAATGAGCAGTTCTTC
CASSQEGNNEQFF